This note documents a single T cell receptor (beta chain) sequence. Its specificity is not known. From germline, CDR1 is MNHNY and CDR2 SVGAGI (reference sequence). The CDR3 sequence is 17 residues long. Unmatched junction bases numbered 11, after V lost 7 bases and J lost 1 base. This specimen comes from a study of blood T cells in healthy people across ages. Study at large: Per every two T cells, about one barcoded beta molecule was captured by template switching.

Through a sample-barcoded 5' primer and a J-beta primer mix, a second PCR was run for roughly 7 to 11 cycles. TCRdb itself ran the 5' RACE reads through MiXCR, one entry per CDR3 protein. The repertoire consists of about 1.1 million distinct CDR3 sequences, with roughly two fifths occurring once and the leading ten covering about an eighth. Study outcomes and limitations: A strong correlation was found between TCR beta diversity and the percentage of naive T cells. While age rose, TCR beta diversity per million T cells dropped in a roughly linear way.

Sequencing used blood. This clonotype was obtained from a man aged 18 to 29 in good health. The gene calls are TRBV6-6 and TRBJ2-2; 8 bases are shared with TRBD2. The chain's CDR3 is CASTWNQRGRNTGELFF. The CDR3 DNA sequence: TGTGCCAGCACCTGGAATCAGCGGGGGAGGAACACCGGGGAGCTGTTTTTT.